This T cell receptor (beta chain) was identified during a study of blood T cell repertoires in COVID-19. Whole-study context: Acute and convalescent COVID-19 specimens originated in the United States, Italy and Spain. The analysed material was cDNA or gDNA that came from T cells, B-cell-depleted T cells, or PBMCs.

Looked up from germline, CDR1 is KGHSH and CDR2 is LQKENI. J lost 6 bases, V lost 3 bases, and 11 bases had no gene match. This CDR3 contains 15 residues. The data were produced by immunoSEQ multiplex PCR, yet TCRdb's version contains in-frame clones alone and is incomplete. The table shows under 95,000 clones, with roughly 84% occurring only once. Specimen: peripheral blood. V and J are TRBV18 and TRBJ2-7; 7 bases are a match to TRBD1. This receptor was obtained from a woman of 80 years or more with acute or convalescent COVID-19. In DNA, the CDR3 is TGTGCCAGCTCACCCTACAGGGGAGATACGGGCGAGCAGTACTTC. Translated, it gives CASSPYRGDTGEQYF.